The rows below give T cell receptor beta chains drawn from one sample of a study of OX40 agonist ivuxolimab in advanced cancers. The table came from immunoSEQ multiplex PCR; TCRdb's copy has only in-frame clones and leaves some out. The repertoire holds more than 10,000 clones, with 80% to 85% as singletons. Here the sequenced sample was CD4+ or CD8+ T cells sorted from blood, taken in a trial of the OX40 agonist ivuxolimab. The receptors stem from an adult with an advanced solid tumor such as melanoma, head and neck, liver or kidney cancer. Each CDR3 is given with its conserved first and last residue. The order of the fields is CDR3 DNA, CDR3 protein, CDR3 length, V gene, clone size, D gene, J gene. A D gene is named only where the DNA matches it firmly. Some rows have no size entry. The others give once, few or many, or a class for an expanded clone.

cdr3_nt: TGTGCCAGCAGCTTAAATCGAGGGTTTGGCTACACCTTC; cdr3_aa: CASSLNRGFGYTF; cdr3_length: 13; v_call: TRBV7-9; clone_size: NA; d_call: NA; j_call: TRBJ1-2
cdr3_nt: TGTGCCAGCAGCCCGACGGACGAGGTGAACACTGAAGCTTTCTTT; cdr3_aa: CASSPTDEVNTEAFF; cdr3_length: 15; v_call: TRBV5-8; clone_size: NA; d_call: NA; j_call: TRBJ1-1
cdr3_nt: TGTGCCAGCCTCATCGGCACAGTCATGAACACTGAAGCTTTCTTT; cdr3_aa: CASLIGTVMNTEAFF; cdr3_length: 15; v_call: TRBV11-2; clone_size: NA; d_call: NA; j_call: TRBJ1-1
cdr3_nt: TGTGCCAGCAGCGTAGGGTTGAGGGCGGACAAGAACACTGAAGCTTTCTTT; cdr3_aa: CASSVGLRADKNTEAFF; cdr3_length: 17; v_call: TRBV9; clone_size: NA; d_call: NA; j_call: TRBJ1-1
cdr3_nt: TGCGCCAGCAGCCTGAGCCCTCGAAGCGAGCAGTTCTTC; cdr3_aa: CASSLSPRSEQFF; cdr3_length: 13; v_call: TRBV4-3; clone_size: few; d_call: NA; j_call: TRBJ2-1
cdr3_nt: TGTGCCAGCTTGGGCATACTAGCGGGAGTTAGGGGTTCCACAGATACGCAGTATTTT; cdr3_aa: CASLGILAGVRGSTDTQYF; cdr3_length: 19; v_call: TRBV7-9; clone_size: NA; d_call: TRBD2; j_call: TRBJ2-3
cdr3_nt: TGCGCCAGCAGCCAAACAGGGGTCCAAGAGACCCAGTACTTC; cdr3_aa: CASSQTGVQETQYF; cdr3_length: 14; v_call: TRBV5-1; clone_size: NA; d_call: TRBD1; j_call: TRBJ2-5
cdr3_nt: TGTGCCAGCAGCGTAGGTACCCCGCAGGTTAGTCAGCCCCAGCATTTT; cdr3_aa: CASSVGTPQVSQPQHF; cdr3_length: 16; v_call: TRBV9; clone_size: once; d_call: NA; j_call: TRBJ1-5
cdr3_nt: TGTGCCAGCAGCCAAACAGGGGCTGTTAATGAAAAACTGTTTTTT; cdr3_aa: CASSQTGAVNEKLFF; cdr3_length: 15; v_call: TRBV28; clone_size: once; d_call: TRBD1; j_call: TRBJ1-4
cdr3_nt: TGTGCTAGTGGTCTCTGGACAGGGCGAAACACCGGGGAGCTGTTTTTT; cdr3_aa: CASGLWTGRNTGELFF; cdr3_length: 16; v_call: TRBV12-5; clone_size: NA; d_call: TRBD1; j_call: TRBJ2-2
cdr3_nt: TGTGCCAGCAGCGACATTCGGATGCGGGCCAACGTCCTGACTTTC; cdr3_aa: CASSDIRMRANVLTF; cdr3_length: 15; v_call: TRBV5-6; clone_size: NA; d_call: NA; j_call: TRBJ2-6
cdr3_nt: TGTGCCAGCAGCTCCTCTACAGGGTACGGATCCTACGAGCAGTACTTC; cdr3_aa: CASSSSTGYGSYEQYF; cdr3_length: 16; v_call: TRBV7-9; clone_size: medium-sized; d_call: NA; j_call: TRBJ2-7
cdr3_nt: TGTGCCAGTAGTGCAGGGACTGTTTACGAGCAGTACTTC; cdr3_aa: CASSAGTVYEQYF; cdr3_length: 13; v_call: TRBV19; clone_size: NA; d_call: NA; j_call: TRBJ2-7
cdr3_nt: TGTGCCAGCAGCTCAGTTAGGACAGGGGGCGCAGGAGGAAACACCATATATTTT; cdr3_aa: CASSSVRTGGAGGNTIYF; cdr3_length: 18; v_call: TRBV7-8; clone_size: NA; d_call: TRBD1; j_call: TRBJ1-3
cdr3_nt: TGTGCCAGCAGCTCAGACGCTAGCGGCCGCACAGATACGCAGTATTTT; cdr3_aa: CASSSDASGRTDTQYF; cdr3_length: 16; v_call: TRBV11-2; clone_size: once; d_call: TRBD2; j_call: TRBJ2-3
cdr3_nt: TGTGCCATCAGTGAGTCGTTAGATACGCAGTATTTT; cdr3_aa: CAISESLDTQYF; cdr3_length: 12; v_call: TRBV10-3; clone_size: NA; d_call: NA; j_call: TRBJ2-3
cdr3_nt: TGTGCCAGCAGCTCGGGGACTAGCGGGGACTTTTACAATGAGCAGTTCTTC; cdr3_aa: CASSSGTSGDFYNEQFF; cdr3_length: 17; v_call: TRBV11-3; clone_size: NA; d_call: TRBD2; j_call: TRBJ2-1
cdr3_nt: TGTGCCAGTGTAGGACTAGCGGGACCCTACAATGAGCAGTTCTTC; cdr3_aa: CASVGLAGPYNEQFF; cdr3_length: 15; v_call: TRBV30; clone_size: NA; d_call: TRBD2; j_call: TRBJ2-1
cdr3_nt: TGTGCCAGCAGCTTAAGGGGAGATGAGACCCAGTACTTC; cdr3_aa: CASSLRGDETQYF; cdr3_length: 13; v_call: TRBV7-9; clone_size: NA; d_call: NA; j_call: TRBJ2-5
cdr3_nt: TGTGCCACCAGCAGAGATTTTGGGGGGCGGACTGAAGCTTTCTTT; cdr3_aa: CATSRDFGGRTEAFF; cdr3_length: 15; v_call: TRBV15; clone_size: NA; d_call: NA; j_call: TRBJ1-1
cdr3_nt: TGTGCCAGCAGGTTAGCGGGAGTCGGTACCGGGGAGCTGTTTTTT; cdr3_aa: CASRLAGVGTGELFF; cdr3_length: 15; v_call: TRBV28; clone_size: NA; d_call: TRBD2; j_call: TRBJ2-2
cdr3_nt: TGTGCCTGCATGATTAGCGGGAGTTTCAATGAGCAGTTCTTC; cdr3_aa: CACMISGSFNEQFF; cdr3_length: 14; v_call: TRBV30; clone_size: NA; d_call: TRBD2; j_call: TRBJ2-1
cdr3_nt: TGTGCCAGCAGCTCCGGGACAGGGCGGACCGGGGAGCTGTTTTTT; cdr3_aa: CASSSGTGRTGELFF; cdr3_length: 15; v_call: TRBV6-1; clone_size: NA; d_call: TRBD1; j_call: TRBJ2-2
cdr3_nt: TGCGCCAGCAGCCTCGGGGAGCGCTACGAGCAGTACTTC; cdr3_aa: CASSLGERYEQYF; cdr3_length: 13; v_call: TRBV4-3; clone_size: NA; d_call: NA; j_call: TRBJ2-7
cdr3_nt: TGTGCCAGCAGTGACAACTTCTACGAGCAGTACTTC; cdr3_aa: CASSDNFYEQYF; cdr3_length: 12; v_call: TRBV2; clone_size: NA; d_call: NA; j_call: TRBJ2-7
cdr3_nt: TGTGCCAGTAGGGGCCAGGGGGTTACTAATGAAAAACTGTTTTTT; cdr3_aa: CASRGQGVTNEKLFF; cdr3_length: 15; v_call: TRBV19; clone_size: NA; d_call: TRBD1; j_call: TRBJ1-4
cdr3_nt: TGTGCCAGTAGTATCCGGACTCTAGCGGGGTCCTACAATGAGCAGTTCTTC; cdr3_aa: CASSIRTLAGSYNEQFF; cdr3_length: 17; v_call: TRBV19; clone_size: NA; d_call: TRBD2; j_call: TRBJ2-1
cdr3_nt: TGTGCCAGCAGCCAGCCTGAGGCACTATTTAATGAGCAGTTCTTC; cdr3_aa: CASSQPEALFNEQFF; cdr3_length: 15; v_call: TRBV14; clone_size: NA; d_call: NA; j_call: TRBJ2-1
cdr3_nt: TGTGCCAGCAGCGGCAGTGGTCCTGGAAACACCATATATTTT; cdr3_aa: CASSGSGPGNTIYF; cdr3_length: 14; v_call: TRBV9; clone_size: NA; d_call: NA; j_call: TRBJ1-3
cdr3_nt: TGTGCCATCAGTGAGGGACAAAACACAGATACGCAGTATTTT; cdr3_aa: CAISEGQNTDTQYF; cdr3_length: 14; v_call: TRBV10-3; clone_size: NA; d_call: NA; j_call: TRBJ2-3
cdr3_nt: TGTGCCAGCACCCCATCCGGGGGACTGATAAACTATGGCTACACCTTC; cdr3_aa: CASTPSGGLINYGYTF; cdr3_length: 16; v_call: TRBV13; clone_size: NA; d_call: NA; j_call: TRBJ1-2
cdr3_nt: TGTGCCAGCAGTGACACTAGCGGGGTTCTCTACGAGCAGTACTTC; cdr3_aa: CASSDTSGVLYEQYF; cdr3_length: 15; v_call: TRBV11-2; clone_size: NA; d_call: TRBD2; j_call: TRBJ2-7
cdr3_nt: TGTGCCAGCAGCCCTCGACAGGGGGCCGTCGGGGAGCTGTTTTTT; cdr3_aa: CASSPRQGAVGELFF; cdr3_length: 15; v_call: TRBV11-3; clone_size: once; d_call: TRBD1; j_call: TRBJ2-2
cdr3_nt: TGTGCCAGCAACCAGGGGGCTCGTGGCTACACCTTC; cdr3_aa: CASNQGARGYTF; cdr3_length: 12; v_call: TRBV11-2; clone_size: NA; d_call: TRBD1; j_call: TRBJ1-2
cdr3_nt: TGTGCCAGCAGTGAAGGGGTTGCAGCGGCAAGTTTCTACGAGCAGTACTTC; cdr3_aa: CASSEGVAAASFYEQYF; cdr3_length: 17; v_call: TRBV6-1; clone_size: NA; d_call: NA; j_call: TRBJ2-7
cdr3_nt: TGTGCCAGCTGGCCGGGGTCCTACAATGAGCAGTTCTTC; cdr3_aa: CASWPGSYNEQFF; cdr3_length: 13; v_call: TRBV2; clone_size: NA; d_call: NA; j_call: TRBJ2-1
cdr3_nt: TGTGCCAGCAGCCAAACACTAGCTAACACCGGGGAGCTGTTTTTT; cdr3_aa: CASSQTLANTGELFF; cdr3_length: 15; v_call: TRBV14; clone_size: NA; d_call: NA; j_call: TRBJ2-2
cdr3_nt: TGTGCCAGCAGCCACGGGACATCGAGCAATCAGCCCCAGCATTTT; cdr3_aa: CASSHGTSSNQPQHF; cdr3_length: 15; v_call: TRBV7-9; clone_size: NA; d_call: NA; j_call: TRBJ1-5
cdr3_nt: TGTGCCAGCAGCCGAGACAGGGTGGCCTACGAGCAGTACTTC; cdr3_aa: CASSRDRVAYEQYF; cdr3_length: 14; v_call: TRBV28; clone_size: NA; d_call: TRBD1; j_call: TRBJ2-7
cdr3_nt: TGTGCCAGCAGTTTATCACCAGAGGAGAACTCCTACGAGCAGTACTTC; cdr3_aa: CASSLSPEENSYEQYF; cdr3_length: 16; v_call: TRBV28; clone_size: NA; d_call: NA; j_call: TRBJ2-7
cdr3_nt: TGTGCCAGCAGCTTAGACGGGACAGTAGGCTACGAGCAGTACTTC; cdr3_aa: CASSLDGTVGYEQYF; cdr3_length: 15; v_call: TRBV11-2; clone_size: NA; d_call: TRBD1; j_call: TRBJ2-7